These T cell receptor beta chains were read from a single sample in a study of identical twins. TCRdb itself ran the 5' RACE reads through MiXCR, one entry per CDR3 protein. The sample records hundreds of thousands of distinct CDR3 sequences, 7% being singletons. These data were also reused for a study on yellow fever vaccine responses in identical twins.

Sequenced: memory (CD45RO+) T cells sorted from blood. These receptors originate from a woman under 30 in good health. CDR3s include the opening cysteine and the closing phenylalanine or tryptophan.

CDR3 protein	V gene	J gene
CASREGSVKTDTQYF	TRBV27	TRBJ2-3
CASSLGQENYNEQFF	TRBV5-1	TRBJ2-1
CASSTNTLQGTTQYF	TRBV28	TRBJ2-3
CASSFAAGAGSNQPQHF	TRBV5-5	TRBJ1-5
CATSDLNLLDTQYF	TRBV24-1	TRBJ2-3
CASSSRLAPGELFF	TRBV5-1	TRBJ2-2
CASSLGLGQETQYF	TRBV5-1	TRBJ2-5
CASSQDTSGETQYF	TRBV3-1	TRBJ2-5
CASSVEGGIGTEAFF	TRBV9	TRBJ1-1
CSARDGRDEKLFF	TRBV20-1	TRBJ1-4
CSASSPPGQGAPDTQYF	TRBV20-1	TRBJ2-3